This T cell receptor beta chain was retrieved from a study of technical replicates of blood from a handful of donors. Generated by immunoSEQ multiplex PCR, the TCRdb table keeps only in-frame clones and is missing some. This table holds approximately 75,000 clones, 95% to 97% found once. V was cut by 0 bases and J by 5 bases, with 11 bases left in between. CDR3 length: 15 amino acids. Germline V gene data show CDR1 as MGHRA and CDR2 as YSYEKL. The rearrangement uses TRBV4-1 and TRBJ1-3, with D perhaps matching TRBD1 (6 bases). The sample taken for sequencing was T cells isolated from PBMCs. This sequence originates from a human donor in good health. The CDR3: CASSQDGGARNTIYF. DNA of the CDR3: TGCGCCAGCAGCCAAGATGGGGGGGCAAGAAACACCATATATTTT.